This entry lists 31 T cell receptor beta chains sequenced from one sample in a study of blood T cells in healthy people across ages. Using a J-beta primer mix together with a sample-barcoded 5' primer, a second PCR was run for 7 to 11 cycles. TCRdb reprocessed the 5' RACE reads via MiXCR and lists one record per CDR3 protein. The data contain about 570,000 distinct CDR3 sequences, 25% to 30% of them singletons. Specimen: blood. All receptors derive from a woman aged 70-85 years in good health.

This clonotype was counted only a few times. The rearrangement links TRBV3-1 to TRBJ2-1; D is unclear. The CDR3 consists of 16 residues. Per germline, CDR1 LGHDT and CDR2 YNNKEL (reference sequence). Trimming shortened V by 0 bases and J by 0 bases, and 9 bases separated the two germline ends. CDR3 loop: CASSQESGNSYNEQFF. The CDR3 coding sequence is TGTGCCAGCAGCCAAGAATCGGGCAACTCCTACAATGAGCAGTTCTTC.

In its sample, this clonotype was seen a few times. The chain joins TRBV7-8 to TRBJ1-2; 7 bases fit TRBD1. J gave up 7 bases and V 4 bases, and 18 bases lay outside the gene matches. CDR1 is SGHVS and CDR2 is FQNEAQ in the germline V gene. This CDR3 contains 17 residues. The CDR3 here is CASSSQILTGQRGGYTF. The DNA of the CDR3 is TGTGCCAGCAGCTCCCAAATCTTGACAGGGCAAAGAGGTGGCTACACCTTC. The full variable domain, with the rest looked up from reference TRBV7-8 and TRBJ1-2, is GAGVSQSPRYKVAKRGQDVALRCDPISGHVSLFWYQQALGQGPEFLTYFQNEAQLDKSGLPSDRFFAERPEGSVSTLKIQRTQQEDSAVYLCASSSQILTGQRGGYTFGSGTRLTVV.

This clonotype was seen many times. The rearrangement uses TRBV5-1 and TRBJ2-5; no reliable D call. Germline V gene sequence: CDR1 SGHRS, CDR2 YFSETQ. Trimming shortened V by 0 bases and J by 4 bases, and 7 bases separated the two germline ends. The CDR3 consists of 13 residues. The CDR3 DNA reads as TGCGCCAGCAGCTTGGCGGTGGGAGAGACCCAGTACTTC. Translation gives CASSLAVGETQYF.

The chain carries TRBV7-9 and TRBJ2-3, with D uncertain. The V end lost 2 bases, the J end lost 0 bases, and 6 bases lay between the germline ends. This CDR3 comprises 14 residues. Germline CDR1 SEHNR, CDR2 FQNEAQ (reference sequence). This CDR3 is CASSLHSSTDTQYF. Here the CDR3 DNA reads TGTGCCAGCAGCTTACACTCTAGCACAGATACGCAGTATTTT. The variable domain in full, with the rest retrieved from reference TRBV7-9 and TRBJ2-3, is DTGVSQNPRHKITKRGQNVTFRCDPISEHNRLYWYRQTLGQGPEFLTYFQNEAQLEKSRLLSDRFSAERPKGSFSTLEIQRTEQGDSAMYLCASSLHSSTDTQYFGPGTRLTVL.

This chain connects TRBV4-1 to TRBJ1-4, with 8 positions matching TRBD1. CDR1 and CDR2 (germline): MGHRA, YSYEKL. The CDR3 runs to 14 residues. After removal of 3 bases from V and 8 bases from J, the junction contained 5 bases not matched to a gene. CDR3 residues: CASSHVTGEEKLFF. Written as DNA, the CDR3 is TGCGCCAGCAGCCATGTGACAGGGGAAGAAAAACTGTTTTTT.

The chain employs TRBV7-2 and TRBJ2-2; 7 bases map to TRBD2. V lost 2 bases and J lost 5; bases outside the gene matches: 11. This CDR3 comprises 17 residues. CDR1 is SGHTA and CDR2 is FQGNSA in the germline V gene. The CDR3 sequence: CASSLFQAGRGTGELFF. CDR3 bases: TGTGCCAGCAGCTTATTCCAGGCGGGGCGGGGGACCGGGGAGCTGTTTTTT. Supplemented by reference TRBV7-2 and TRBJ2-2, the full variable domain reads GAGVSQSPSNKVTEKGKDVELRCDPISGHTALYWYRQSLGQGLEFLIYFQGNSAPDKSGLPSDRFSAERTGGSVSTLTIQRTQQEDSAVYLCASSLFQAGRGTGELFFGEGSRLTVL.

This clonotype was observed a handful of times. This chain uses TRBV7-3 with TRBJ2-1, with 11 bases aligning to TRBD1. Trimming took 4 bases from V and 8 from J; bases not matched to a gene: 4. CDR3 size: 14 residues. Germline CDR1 reads SGHTA; CDR2 reads FQGTGA. The CDR3 loop is CASSYGTGGDEQFF. In nucleotides, the CDR3 is TGTGCCAGCAGCTACGGGACAGGGGGTGATGAGCAGTTCTTC.

The V gene is TRBV7-9, the J gene TRBJ2-7; 7 bases align to TRBD2. Germline V CDR1 and CDR2: SEHNR, FQNEAQ (reference sequence). The CDR3 is 14 residues long. Trimming at V came to 5 bases and at J to 9 bases, leaving 13 bases not matched to a gene. CDR3 amino acids: CASSPLARGLRQYF. Written as DNA, the CDR3 is TGTGCCAGCAGCCCACTAGCGAGGGGCTTGCGGCAGTACTTC.

The chain joins TRBV7-9 to TRBJ2-7, with TRBD2 matching over 11 bases. The J call may be mistaken, given a closer DNA end match to TRBJ2-1. Per germline, CDR1 SEHNR and CDR2 FQNEAQ (reference sequence). The CDR3 has 15 residues. The CDR3 sequence is CASSLLAGGENEQFF. DNA of the CDR3: TGTGCCAGCAGCTTACTAGCGGGGGGCGAGAATGAGCAGTTCTTC.

This chain links TRBV7-2 with TRBJ2-5; D call uncertain. The germline V gene encodes CDR1 SGHTA and CDR2 FQGNSA. The CDR3 has 15 amino acids. V was shortened by 4 bases and J by 1 base, with 13 bases between the two germline ends. CDR3 amino acids: CASSSLGRPQETQYF. The CDR3 DNA reads as TGTGCCAGCAGCTCCCTGGGTAGGCCCCAAGAGACCCAGTACTTC.

The rearrangement uses TRBV7-6 and TRBJ2-5; TRBD2 matches 9 bases. In germline, CDR1 is SGHVS, CDR2 FNYEAQ. The CDR3 totals 17 residues. With V trimmed by 4 bases and J by 11 bases, 20 bases remained unmatched. CDR3 region: CASSSWGEREDSYGQYF. The CDR3 DNA reads as TGTGCCAGCAGCTCCTGGGGGGAGCGGGAGGACTCCTACGGGCAGTACTTC. The variable domain in full, completed from reference TRBV7-6 and TRBJ2-5, reads GAGVSQSPRYKVTKRGQDVALRCDPISGHVSLYWYRQALGQGPEFLTYFNYEAQQDKSGLPNDRFSAERPEGSISTLTIQRTEQRDSAMYRCASSSWGEREDSYGQYFGPGTRLLVL.

This clonotype has more than one count but fewer than ten. The chain combines TRBV15 with TRBJ2-3; the match to TRBD2 covers 8 bases. Per the germline V gene, CDR1 is LNHNV and CDR2 is YYDKDF (reference sequence). The CDR3 is made up of 16 amino acids. V trimming: 7 bases; J trimming: 4 bases; junction bases outside the gene matches: 13. In nucleotides, the CDR3 is TGTGCCACCAAAATCGCGCGGGGGGCCGTGCCAGATACGCAGTATTTT. Translation gives CATKIARGAVPDTQYF.

This chain connects TRBV3-1 to TRBJ2-7, with D unclear. V gave up 1 base and J gave up 0 bases, with 7 bases separating them. Per the germline V gene, CDR1 is LGHDT and CDR2 is YNNKEL (reference sequence). The CDR3 runs 14 residues. In DNA, the CDR3 is TGTGCCAGCAGCCAAGTGCCCAACTCCTACGAGCAGTACTTC. This sequence encodes CASSQVPNSYEQYF.

The V and J genes are TRBV7-2 and TRBJ2-3; 11 nucleotides align to TRBD2. This CDR3 comprises 15 residues. Germline values: CDR1 SGHTA, CDR2 FQGNSA. J was trimmed by 5 bases and V by 5 bases; bases with no gene match: 6. CDR3 sequence reads: CASSVSGGARDTQYF. DNA of the CDR3: TGTGCCAGCAGCGTTAGCGGGGGGGCTAGAGATACGCAGTATTTT.

V gene TRBV7-2 combines with J gene TRBJ1-2; possible D gene TRBD1, 5 bases. V lost 10 bases and J 10 bases, leaving 22 bases between the germline ends. Germline V lookup: CDR1 SGHTA, CDR2 FQGNSA. This CDR3 has 13 amino acids. The DNA of the CDR3 is TGTGCCAACACGATCCAGGGTAAAGGAACCTACACCTTC. Amino acids: CANTIQGKGTYTF.

This clonotype was seen ten or more times. This chain uses TRBV29-1 with TRBJ2-5; D gene uncertain. V lost 4 bases and J 5 bases, leaving 11 bases between the germline ends. Germline assignment: CDR1 SQVTM and CDR2 ANQGSEA. This CDR3 spans 12 amino acids. CDR3 DNA: TGCAGCGTTGTCGTAGGGCTGGAGACCCAGTACTTC. Its translation: CSVVVGLETQYF.

Only a few counts were recorded for this clonotype. The chain has TRBV7-2 and TRBJ1-2; maybe TRBD1 (6 bases). Germline V gives CDR1 SGHTA, CDR2 FQGNSA. The CDR3 runs to 14 residues. V was trimmed by 6 bases and J by 2 bases, leaving 13 bases between them. CDR3 sequence: CASSPWTENYGYTF. For the CDR3, the DNA is TGTGCCAGCAGTCCCTGGACAGAGAACTATGGCTACACCTTC.

The CDR3 loop reads CSARDGGRNSYNEQFF. CDR3 in DNA: TGCAGTGCTAGAGATGGGGGACGGAATTCCTACAATGAGCAGTTCTTC. This chain uses TRBV20-1 with TRBJ2-1, with D perhaps being TRBD1 or TRBD2 (5 bases each). The CDR3 runs 16 residues. Trimming pared 0 bases from V and 1 base from J, leaving 13 bases between. Germline V gene data show CDR1 as DFQATT and CDR2 as SNEGSKA (reference sequence).

This chain uses TRBV11-2 with TRBJ2-1, with a tentative D call TRBD2 (6 bases). V lost 7 bases and J lost 0, with 13 bases in between. The CDR3 is 15 residues long. CDR1 is SGHAT, CDR2 FQNNGV, per germline. CDR3 protein: CASKNRDFSYNEQFF. The CDR3 bases are TGTGCCAGCAAAAACCGGGACTTCTCCTACAATGAGCAGTTCTTC.

This chain uses TRBV29-1 with TRBJ2-5; D gene ambiguous. This CDR3 has 12 amino acids. V lost 3 bases to trimming and J lost 0 bases, with 5 bases between them. CDR1 and CDR2 (germline): SQVTM, ANQGSEA. The DNA for the CDR3 is TGCAGCGTTGAGGTAAACCAAGAGACCCAGTACTTC. Translated: CSVEVNQETQYF.

This clonotype was picked up a small number of times. J is TRBJ2-7 and V is TRBV7-8; perhaps TRBD1 as D (6 bases). The germline CDR1 and CDR2 sequences are SGHVS and FQNEAQ. This CDR3 contains 16 residues. V was shortened by 0 bases and J by 5 bases, with 17 bases between the two germline ends. The CDR3, as DNA: TGTGCCAGCAGCTTAGCCTCGACAGGAATCATCGACGAGCAGTACTTC. Translated, it gives CASSLASTGIIDEQYF.

V is TRBV7-3 and J is TRBJ1-4; TRBD1 might be the D (5 bases). Trimming took 4 bases from V and 0 from J, leaving 9 bases between them. There are 15 residues in the CDR3. Germline loops: CDR1 SGHTA, CDR2 FQGTGA. The CDR3 is CASSSEQATNEKLFF. CDR3 sequence (DNA): TGTGCCAGCAGCTCAGAACAGGCAACTAATGAAAAACTGTTTTTT.

In DNA form, the CDR3 reads TGTGCCATCCAGTTGGCTTATGGCTACACCTTC. This translates into CAIQLAYGYTF. The rearrangement uses TRBV7-9 and TRBJ1-2; unclear D gene. The CDR3 is 11 residues long. V lost 10 bases and J lost 5, with 11 bases in between. The germline V gene encodes CDR1 SEHNR and CDR2 FQNEAQ (reference sequence). Complete variable domain (other parts from reference TRBV7-9 and TRBJ1-2): DTGVSQNPRHKITKRGQNVTFRCDPISEHNRLYWYRQTLGQGPEFLTYFQNEAQLEKSRLLSDRFSAERPKGSFSTLEIQRTEQGDSAMYLCAIQLAYGYTFGSGTRLTVV.

This clonotype was seen only a few times. V usage is TRBV29-1 and J usage is TRBJ1-1, with unresolved D. Germline CDR1 reads SQVTM; CDR2 reads ANQGSEA. This CDR3 contains 15 residues. Trimming took off 1 base at V and 6 bases at J, with 18 bases between the two ends. For the CDR3, the DNA is TGCAGCGTTGAAGGTAGTGCGGCCCTAGGCGCTGAAGCTTTCTTT. As protein: CSVEGSAALGAEAFF.

This clonotype showed up just a few times. This chain uses TRBV5-1 with TRBJ1-1, with 11 bases that match TRBD1. Losses at the gene ends were 4 bases for V and 11 bases for J; bases not matched to a gene: 10. This CDR3 region has 14 residues. Germline V gene sequence: CDR1 SGHRS, CDR2 YFSETQ. The CDR3 sequence: CASSPGTGGSEAFF. In DNA, the CDR3 is TGCGCCAGCAGCCCAGGGACAGGGGGTAGTGAGGCTTTCTTT.

With respect to this clonotype: It is likely a read error, because the conserved phenylalanine at the end of the CDR3 is missing. This sequence joins TRBV12-3 or TRBV12-4 and TRBJ2-3; the D is unclear. The CDR3 totals 14 residues. V lost 4 bases, J lost 4 bases, and 12 bases lay in between. DNA of the CDR3: TGTGCCAGCAGTTCAAATTTAGAAGCAGATACGCAGTATCTT. Residues: CASSSNLEADTQYL.

The V and J genes are TRBV5-1 and TRBJ1-1; D unresolved. Germline CDR1 reads SGHRS; CDR2 reads YFSETQ. This CDR3 has 14 amino acids. V was shortened by 0 bases and J by 2 bases, with 8 bases between the two germline ends. In nucleotides, the CDR3 is TGCGCCAGCAGCTTGGCGAAGGTTAACACTGAAGCTTTCTTT. Translation: CASSLAKVNTEAFF.

V usage is TRBV6-1 and J usage is TRBJ1-5, with a tentative D call TRBD1 (5 bases). V lost 7 bases to trimming and J lost 7 bases, with 20 bases between them. The germline V gene encodes CDR1 MNHNS and CDR2 SASEGT. The CDR3 spans 15 residues. The CDR3 protein is CASTNIGGVDQPQHF. CDR3 sequence (DNA): TGTGCCAGCACTAACATCGGAGGGGTTGACCAGCCCCAGCATTTT.

V and J are TRBV6-4 and TRBJ2-6, with D tentatively TRBD1 (5 bases). CDR3 length equals 15 residues. CDR1 is MRHNA and CDR2 is SNTAGT in the germline V gene. Trimming took 0 bases from V and 11 from J, leaving 14 bases between them. The chain's CDR3 is CASSDSIRGPHVLTF. The CDR3 coding sequence is TGTGCCAGCAGTGACTCGATAAGGGGCCCCCACGTCCTGACTTTC.

This clonotype was detected many times. V and J are TRBV29-1 and TRBJ1-4; D is unresolved. Trimming shortened V by 6 bases and J by 6 bases, and 11 bases separated the two germline ends. Germline V gene data show CDR1 as SQVTM and CDR2 as ANQGSEA. CDR3 length: 12 residues. The chain's CDR3 is CSVRTLDEKLFF. Here the CDR3 DNA reads TGCAGCGTCAGGACCCTGGATGAAAAACTGTTTTTT. The whole variable domain, remainder taken from reference TRBV29-1 and TRBJ1-4, is SAVISQKPSRDICQRGTSLTIQCQVDSQVTMMFWYRQQPGQSLTLIATANQGSEATYESGFVIDKFPISRPNLTFSTLTVSNMSPEDSSIYLCSVRTLDEKLFFGSGTQLSVL.

This clonotype was picked up a small number of times. The V and J genes are TRBV5-1 and TRBJ2-3, with a possible D match to TRBD2 (6 bases). Germline CDR1 and CDR2: SGHRS and YFSETQ. Between the trimmed V and J ends, which lost 6 bases and 3 bases, there was a span of 20 bases. The length of the CDR3 is 16 residues. The CDR3 loop is CASTSGRGRWTDTQYF. CDR3 DNA sequence: TGCGCCAGCACATCGGGGCGGGGAAGGTGGACAGATACGCAGTATTTT.